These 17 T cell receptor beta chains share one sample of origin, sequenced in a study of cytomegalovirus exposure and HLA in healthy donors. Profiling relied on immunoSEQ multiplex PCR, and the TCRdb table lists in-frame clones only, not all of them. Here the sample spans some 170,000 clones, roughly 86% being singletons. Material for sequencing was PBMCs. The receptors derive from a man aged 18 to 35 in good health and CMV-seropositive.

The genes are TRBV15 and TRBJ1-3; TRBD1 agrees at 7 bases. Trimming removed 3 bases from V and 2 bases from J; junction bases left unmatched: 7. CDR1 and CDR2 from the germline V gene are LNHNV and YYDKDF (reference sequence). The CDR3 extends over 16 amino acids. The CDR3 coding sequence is TGTGCCACCAGCAGGGGTACAGGGGAAACTGGAAACACCATATATTTT. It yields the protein CATSRGTGETGNTIYF. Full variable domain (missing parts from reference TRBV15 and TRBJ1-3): DAMVIQNPRYQVTQFGKPVTLSCSQTLNHNVMYWYQQKSSQAPKLLFHYYDKDFNNEADTPDNFQSRRPNTSFCFLDIRSPGLGDTAMYLCATSRGTGETGNTIYFGEGSWLTVV.

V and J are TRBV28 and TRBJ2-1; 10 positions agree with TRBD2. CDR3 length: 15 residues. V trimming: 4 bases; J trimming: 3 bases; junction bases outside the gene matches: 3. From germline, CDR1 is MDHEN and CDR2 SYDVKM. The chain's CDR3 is CASSSPSGSYNEQFF. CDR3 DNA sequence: TGTGCCAGCAGTTCCCCTAGCGGGAGCTACAATGAGCAGTTCTTC. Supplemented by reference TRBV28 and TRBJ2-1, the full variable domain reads DVKVTQSSRYLVKRTGEKVFLECVQDMDHENMFWYRQDPGLGLRLIYFSYDVKMKEKGDIPEGYSVSREKKERFSLILESASTNQTSMYLCASSSPSGSYNEQFFGPGTRLTVL.

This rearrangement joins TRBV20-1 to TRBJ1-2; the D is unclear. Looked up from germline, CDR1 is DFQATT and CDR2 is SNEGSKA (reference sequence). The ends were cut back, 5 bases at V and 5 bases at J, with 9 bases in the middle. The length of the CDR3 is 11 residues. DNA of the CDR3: TGCAGTGCTCCACTTCCTTATGGCTACACCTTC. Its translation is CSAPLPYGYTF.

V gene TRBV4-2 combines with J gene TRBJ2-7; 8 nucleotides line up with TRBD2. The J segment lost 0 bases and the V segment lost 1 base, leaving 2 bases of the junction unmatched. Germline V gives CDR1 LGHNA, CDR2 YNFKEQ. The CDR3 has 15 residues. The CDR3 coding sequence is TGTGCCAGCAGCCAAGGGCGGGAGGCCTCCTACGAGCAGTACTTC. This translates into CASSQGREASYEQYF.

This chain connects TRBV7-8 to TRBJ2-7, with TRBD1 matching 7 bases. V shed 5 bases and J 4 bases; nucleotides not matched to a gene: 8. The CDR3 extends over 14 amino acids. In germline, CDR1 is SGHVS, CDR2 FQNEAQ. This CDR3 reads CASSLRQGRYEQYF. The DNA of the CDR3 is TGTGCCAGCAGCCTCCGACAGGGTCGGTACGAGCAGTACTTC.

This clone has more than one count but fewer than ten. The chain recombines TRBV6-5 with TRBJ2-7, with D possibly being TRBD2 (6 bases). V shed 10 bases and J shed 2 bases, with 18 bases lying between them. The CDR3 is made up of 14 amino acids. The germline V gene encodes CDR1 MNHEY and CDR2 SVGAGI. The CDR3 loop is CATGVGTGAYEQYF. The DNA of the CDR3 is TGTGCCACCGGGGTGGGGACGGGGGCCTACGAGCAGTACTTC.

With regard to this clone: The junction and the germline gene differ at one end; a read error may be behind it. CDR3 region: CASSEAARGGRF. The CDR3 DNA sequence: TGTGCCAGCAGTGAAGCGGCGCGGGGGGGCCGCTTC. The V call is TRBV2, the J call TRBJ2-7; 9 bases are a match to TRBD2. The CDR3 spans 12 residues. Germline values: CDR1 SNHLY, CDR2 FYNNEI. Based on the CDR3 plus reference TRBV2 and TRBJ2-7, the full variable domain is EPEVTQTPSHQVTQMGQEVILRCVPISNHLYFYWYRQILGQKVEFLVSFYNNEISEKSEIFDDQFSVERPDGSNFTLKIRSTKLEDSAMYFCASSEAARGGRFGPGTRLTVT.

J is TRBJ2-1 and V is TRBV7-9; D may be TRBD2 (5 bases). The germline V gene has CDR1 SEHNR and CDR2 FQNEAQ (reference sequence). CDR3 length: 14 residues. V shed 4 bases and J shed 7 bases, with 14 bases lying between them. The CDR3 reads CASSSRFRGNEQFF. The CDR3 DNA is TGTGCCAGCAGCTCCAGATTTCGAGGGAATGAGCAGTTCTTC.

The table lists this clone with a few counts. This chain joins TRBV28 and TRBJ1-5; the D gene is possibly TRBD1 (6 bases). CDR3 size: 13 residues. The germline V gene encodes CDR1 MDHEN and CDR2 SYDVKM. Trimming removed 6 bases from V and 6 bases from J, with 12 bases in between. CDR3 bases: TGTGCCAGCAGCGAAGGGGGGGGTCAGCCCCAGCATTTT. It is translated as CASSEGGGQPQHF.

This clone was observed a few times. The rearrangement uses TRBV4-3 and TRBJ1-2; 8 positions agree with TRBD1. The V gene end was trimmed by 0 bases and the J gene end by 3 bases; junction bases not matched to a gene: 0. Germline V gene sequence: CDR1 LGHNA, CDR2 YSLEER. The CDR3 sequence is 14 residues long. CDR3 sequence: CASSQETGDYGYTF. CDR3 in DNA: TGCGCCAGCAGCCAAGAGACAGGGGACTATGGCTACACCTTC.

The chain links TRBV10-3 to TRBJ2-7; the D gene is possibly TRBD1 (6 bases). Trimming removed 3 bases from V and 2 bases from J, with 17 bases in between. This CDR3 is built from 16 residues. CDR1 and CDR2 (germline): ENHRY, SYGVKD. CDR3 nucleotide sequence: TGTGCCATCAGTGAATCGACAGGCCCCGATGCCTACGAGCAGTACTTC. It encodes CAISESTGPDAYEQYF.

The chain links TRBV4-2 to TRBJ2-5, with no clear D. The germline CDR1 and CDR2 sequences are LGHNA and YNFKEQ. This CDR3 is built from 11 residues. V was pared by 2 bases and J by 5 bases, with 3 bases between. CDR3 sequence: CASSQLETQYF. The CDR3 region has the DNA TGTGCCAGCAGCCAACTGGAGACCCAGTACTTC.

In nucleotides, the CDR3 is TGTGCCAGTAGTACAAGACAGGAGACGAGTGGCTACACCTTC. Protein product: CASSTRQETSGYTF. The chain couples TRBV19 to TRBJ1-2; D is perhaps TRBD1 (6 bases). The length of the CDR3 is 14 residues. V was pared by 4 bases and J by 7 bases, with 16 bases between. The germline V gene encodes CDR1 LNHDA and CDR2 SQIVND (reference sequence). Full variable domain (remainder filled in from reference TRBV19 and TRBJ1-2): DGGITQSPKYLFRKEGQNVTLSCEQNLNHDAMYWYRQDPGQGLRLIYYSQIVNDFQKGDIAEGYSVSREKKESFPLTVTSAQKNPTAFYLCASSTRQETSGYTFGSGTRLTVV.

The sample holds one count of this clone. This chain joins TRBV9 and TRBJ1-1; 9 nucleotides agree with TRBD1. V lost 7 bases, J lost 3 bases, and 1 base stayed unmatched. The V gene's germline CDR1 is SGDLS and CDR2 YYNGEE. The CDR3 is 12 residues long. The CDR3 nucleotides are TGTGCCAGCGGACAGGGGTACACTGAAGCTTTCTTT. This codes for CASGQGYTEAFF.

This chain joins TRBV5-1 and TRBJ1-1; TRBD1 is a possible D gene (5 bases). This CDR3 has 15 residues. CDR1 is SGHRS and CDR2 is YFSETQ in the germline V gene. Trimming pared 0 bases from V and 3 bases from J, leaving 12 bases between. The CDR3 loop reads CASSLVGHLDTEAFF. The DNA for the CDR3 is TGCGCCAGCAGCTTGGTTGGACACCTGGACACTGAAGCTTTCTTT.

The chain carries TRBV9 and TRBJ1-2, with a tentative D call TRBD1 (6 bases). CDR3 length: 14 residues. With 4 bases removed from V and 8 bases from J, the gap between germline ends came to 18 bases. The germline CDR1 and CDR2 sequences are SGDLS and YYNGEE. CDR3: CASSMQQGFAGYTF. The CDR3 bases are TGTGCCAGCAGCATGCAACAGGGTTTCGCCGGCTACACCTTC.

The CDR3 sequence: CASSVSGLSGNTIYF. The CDR3 bases are TGTGCCAGCAGTGTCTCAGGTTTATCTGGAAACACCATATATTTT. The chain joins TRBV28 to TRBJ1-3; no clear D. Germline lookup yields CDR1 MDHEN and CDR2 SYDVKM. This CDR3 region has 15 residues. V shed 5 bases and J shed 1 base, with 12 bases lying between them. Complete variable domain (other parts from reference TRBV28 and TRBJ1-3): DVKVTQSSRYLVKRTGEKVFLECVQDMDHENMFWYRQDPGLGLRLIYFSYDVKMKEKGDIPEGYSVSREKKERFSLILESASTNQTSMYLCASSVSGLSGNTIYFGEGSWLTVV.